Sequencing of this TCR beta chain was carried out in a study of cytomegalovirus exposure and HLA in healthy donors. Study-level background: HLA-typed donors were the source of about 90 million unique TCRs held in an early data release.

The primer mix had 60 Vbeta and 13 Jbeta primers. Libraries were prepared by immunoSEQ multiplex PCR; TCRdb keeps only in-frame clonotypes and omits some of them. The table shows around 130,000 clones, with roughly 77% occurring only once. The sequencing input was PBMCs. This sequence originates from a woman aged 40 to 49 in good health and CMV-seropositive.

The CDR3 bases are TGCGCCAGCAGCCAAGAGGAGATGCATCAGCCCCAGCATTTT. Amino acid sequence: CASSQEEMHQPQHF. The genes are TRBV4-3 and TRBJ1-5; D call uncertain. The CDR3 runs to 14 residues. Trimming stripped 0 bases from V and 5 bases from J, with 8 bases between. Germline CDR1 and CDR2: LGHNA and YSLEER.